Following are 23 T cell receptor beta chains from one sample sequenced in a study of blood T cell repertoires in COVID-19. Assay used: immunoSEQ multiplex PCR; TCRdb lists only in-frame clones, some missing. The table has about 430,000 clones, 70% to 90% seen once. Sequenced sample: PBMCs or T cells enriched from blood (not recorded which). These receptors were obtained from a young woman who had been exposed to COVID-19.

V is TRBV7-3 and J is TRBJ2-1, with TRBD2 identical over 8 bases. The trim removed 6 bases at V and 6 bases at J, leaving 10 bases unmatched. Germline CDR1 SGHTA, CDR2 FQGTGA. The CDR3 is 15 residues long. CDR3 loop: CASSAGTSFRNEQFF. The CDR3 DNA sequence: TGTGCCAGCAGTGCCGGGACTAGTTTCCGCAATGAGCAGTTCTTC.

The gene calls are TRBV6-5 and TRBJ1-6; TRBD1 agrees at 7 bases. This CDR3 is built from 16 residues. The J segment lost 10 bases and the V segment lost 0 bases, leaving 9 bases of the junction unmatched. CDR1 and CDR2 from the germline V gene are MNHEY and SVGAGI. CDR3 DNA sequence: TGTGCCAGCAGTTACTCCTTGGAGGGGGCGAACTCACCCCTCCACTTT. Translation gives CASSYSLEGANSPLHF.

The V call is TRBV2, the J call TRBJ1-6; 7 positions match TRBD1. J lost 5 bases, V lost 4 bases, and 5 bases had no gene match. Germline assignment: CDR1 SNHLY and CDR2 FYNNEI. The CDR3 runs 15 residues. The CDR3 region is CASSGTRGNNSPLHF. CDR3 in DNA: TGTGCCAGCAGTGGAACCAGGGGGAATAATTCACCCCTCCACTTT.

Worth noting for this clone: One end of the junction does not line up with germline, which may come from a read error. This chain joins TRBV7-7 and TRBJ2-2; 10 bases are a match to TRBD2. This CDR3 is 19 amino acids long. CDR1 SSHAT and CDR2 FNYEAQ come from the germline V gene (reference sequence). The CDR3 nucleotides read TGTGCTAGCAGCTTAGTCTCCCCCGGACTAGCGGCGAACACCGGGGAGCTGTTTTTT. Amino acids: CASSLVSPGLAANTGELFF.

This chain uses TRBV5-1 with TRBJ2-5; 7 nucleotides line up with TRBD1. Trimming removed 4 bases from V and 5 bases from J; junction bases left unmatched: 11. The CDR3 extends over 15 amino acids. Germline V gene data show CDR1 as SGHRS and CDR2 as YFSETQ. The CDR3 DNA reads TGCGCCAGCAGCCCGATACAGGGGCCGGGGGAGACCCAGTACTTC. Residues: CASSPIQGPGETQYF.

The CDR3 DNA follows: TGTGCCAGCAGCCAACAGGGGCTCCAAGAGACCCAGTACTTC. It specifies CASSQQGLQETQYF. J is TRBJ2-5 and V is TRBV3-1 (or the pseudogene TRBV3-2), with D tentatively TRBD1 (6 bases). Per germline, CDR1 LGHDT and CDR2 YNNKEL (reference sequence). This CDR3 comprises 14 residues. V lost 2 bases and J 1 base, leaving 8 bases between the germline ends.

The chain links TRBV27 to TRBJ2-7, with D maybe TRBD1 (5 bases). The CDR3 is 17 residues long. Germline assignment: CDR1 MNHEY and CDR2 SMNVEV (reference sequence). The V gene lost 4 bases and the J gene lost 2 bases, with 21 bases spanning the gap. CDR3 residues: CASSYFPGREKPYEQYF. As DNA, the CDR3 is TGTGCCAGCAGTTATTTCCCCGGCAGGGAAAAACCCTACGAGCAGTACTTC.

This chain uses TRBV7-3 with TRBJ2-3; 8 bases agree with TRBD2. The CDR3 spans 15 residues. Germline lookup yields CDR1 SGHTA and CDR2 FQGTGA. V was pared by 5 bases and J by 4 bases, with 8 bases of the junction left unmatched. CDR3 coding DNA: TGTGCCAGCAGCCAGAGCGGACTAGCCGCAGATACGCAGTATTTT. As protein: CASSQSGLAADTQYF.

V gene TRBV27 combines with J gene TRBJ1-5, with 8 nucleotides matching TRBD1. Looked up from germline, CDR1 is MNHEY and CDR2 is SMNVEV (reference sequence). The CDR3 sequence is 16 residues long. V lost 2 bases and J lost 7; bases outside the gene matches: 10. CDR3 region: CASSLSPMTGVQPQHF. The CDR3 coding sequence is TGTGCCAGCAGTTTAAGCCCGATGACAGGGGTACAGCCCCAGCATTTT.

J is TRBJ2-1 and V is TRBV7-9, with TRBD2 identical over 7 bases. CDR1 and CDR2 from the germline V gene are SEHNR and FQNEAQ (reference sequence). V dropped 4 bases and J dropped 4; count of bases not matched to a gene: 7. The CDR3 loop spans 15 amino acids. This CDR3 is CASSSPRGDYNEQFF. The DNA of the CDR3 is TGTGCCAGCAGCTCCCCTCGGGGGGATTACAATGAGCAGTTCTTC. Full variable domain (missing parts from reference TRBV7-9 and TRBJ2-1): DTGVSQNPRHKITKRGQNVTFRCDPISEHNRLYWYRQTLGQGPEFLTYFQNEAQLEKSRLLSDRFSAERPKGSFSTLEIQRTEQGDSAMYLCASSSPRGDYNEQFFGPGTRLTVL.

The CDR3 reads CASSLVLATGELFF. Written as DNA, the CDR3 is TGCGCCAGCAGCTTGGTCCTAGCCACCGGGGAGCTGTTTTTT. The genes are TRBV5-1 and TRBJ2-2, with D possibly being TRBD2 (5 bases). CDR3 length: 14 residues. Germline V gene sequence: CDR1 SGHRS, CDR2 YFSETQ. V was clipped by 0 bases and J by 4 bases, with 7 bases between them.

This chain links TRBV4-3 with TRBJ1-6; D is uncertain. The CDR3 runs 14 residues. CDR1 and CDR2 (germline): LGHNA, YSLEER. The V end lost 0 bases, the J end lost 8 bases, and 8 bases lay between the germline ends. The CDR3 DNA sequence: TGCGCCAGCAGCCAAGATGTGGGCGATTCACCCCTCCACTTT. Translated, it gives CASSQDVGDSPLHF.

The rearrangement uses TRBV6-2 or TRBV6-3 and TRBJ2-1, with 13 bases lining up with TRBD2. The J segment lost 9 bases and the V segment lost 4 bases, leaving 6 bases of the junction unmatched. This CDR3 contains 15 residues. Germline assignment: CDR1 MNHEY and CDR2 SVGEGT. Written as DNA, the CDR3 is TGTGCCAGCAGTTGGCGACTAGCGGGGGGCGGTGAGCAGTTCTTC. As protein: CASSWRLAGGGEQFF.

The CDR3 protein is CASGTGTAYYEQYF. The CDR3 region has the DNA TGTGCCAGTGGTACCGGGACAGCTTACTACGAGCAGTACTTC. This chain connects TRBV19 to TRBJ2-7, with 7 bases identical to TRBD1. V shed 8 bases, J shed 3 bases, and the junction held 10 bases outside the gene matches. This CDR3 comprises 14 residues. Germline V CDR1 and CDR2: LNHDA, SQIVND (reference sequence).

This clone turned up a few times. The genes are TRBV15 and TRBJ1-3; tentatively, D is TRBD1 (5 bases). The CDR3 consists of 18 residues. From germline, CDR1 is LNHNV and CDR2 YYDKDF (reference sequence). Trimming removed 1 base from V and 4 bases from J, with 20 bases in between. CDR3 DNA sequence: TGTGCCACCAGCAGAGGGGGGGTCGGCCTAATAGCGGGAAACACCATATATTTT. Encoded protein: CATSRGGVGLIAGNTIYF.

The rearrangement links TRBV24-1 to TRBJ1-2, with D uncertain. V gave up 1 base and J gave up 8 bases, with 10 bases separating them. The CDR3 is made up of 13 amino acids. Per the germline V gene, CDR1 is KGHDR and CDR2 is SFDVKD. CDR3 bases: TGTGCCACCAGTGATTTACCGCGGGCGGGCTACACCTTC. Translation gives CATSDLPRAGYTF.

The rearrangement joins TRBV7-2 to TRBJ2-1; TRBD2 matches 11 bases. V shed 6 bases, J shed 5 bases, and the junction held 9 bases outside the gene matches. Germline CDR1 reads SGHTA; CDR2 reads FQGNSA. The CDR3 spans 16 residues. CDR3 loop: CASRMAGTSGNNEQFF. The CDR3 DNA reads as TGTGCCAGCAGGATGGCTGGGACTAGCGGTAACAATGAGCAGTTCTTC.

In its sample, this clone was seen once. This chain joins TRBV18 and TRBJ1-5, with D maybe TRBD1 (6 bases). The CDR3 consists of 13 residues. V gave up 5 bases and J gave up 6 bases, with 11 bases separating them. In germline, CDR1 is KGHSH, CDR2 LQKENI. CDR3 nucleotide sequence: TGTGCCAGCTCAGAGGGGGGGACTCAGCCCCAGCATTTT. This sequence encodes CASSEGGTQPQHF.

V is TRBV27 and J is TRBJ2-3; D uncertain. CDR1 is MNHEY and CDR2 is SMNVEV in the germline V gene (reference sequence). Trimming removed 6 bases at V and 1 base at J, with 11 bases between. This CDR3 has 14 amino acids. The CDR3 coding sequence is TGTGCCAGCAGAACCCTATCCCGCACAGATACGCAGTATTTT. Translating gives CASRTLSRTDTQYF.

The V and J genes are TRBV5-5 and TRBJ1-1, with D possibly TRBD1 on 6 matching bases. V lost 0 bases, J lost 2 bases, and 11 bases lay in between. The CDR3 extends over 15 amino acids. Germline CDR1 reads SGHKS; CDR2 reads YYEKEE (reference sequence). The CDR3 DNA sequence: TGTGCCAGCAGCTTGGCATACAGGGTAAACACTGAAGCTTTCTTT. Translation gives CASSLAYRVNTEAFF. The complete variable domain, with remaining parts taken from reference TRBV5-5 and TRBJ1-1, reads DAGVTQSPTHLIKTRGQQVTLRCSPISGHKSVSWYQQVLGQGPQFIFQYYEKEERGRGNFPDRFSARQFPNYSSELNVNALLLGDSALYLCASSLAYRVNTEAFFGQGTRLTVV.

This chain connects TRBV5-6 to TRBJ2-7; 8 nucleotides line up with TRBD1. This CDR3 comprises 15 residues. V lost 4 bases, J lost 0 bases, and 6 bases stayed unmatched. Germline-derived CDR1 and CDR2 are SGHDT and YYEEEE. CDR3 protein: CASSLRTGLSYEQYF. CDR3 nucleotide sequence: TGTGCCAGCAGCCTACGGACAGGGCTCTCCTACGAGCAGTACTTC.

The chain has TRBV7-7 and TRBJ2-2; 10 nucleotides line up with TRBD1. Looked up from germline, CDR1 is SSHAT and CDR2 is FNYEAQ (reference sequence). The CDR3 is 15 residues long. The trim removed 5 bases at V and 6 bases at J, leaving 6 bases unmatched. Here the CDR3 reads CASSQGQGLAGELFF. The CDR3 region has the DNA TGTGCCAGCAGCCAGGGACAGGGGTTGGCCGGGGAGCTGTTTTTT.

The chain uses TRBV27 and TRBJ2-7, with 10 bases matching TRBD2. CDR3 length equals 14 residues. V was clipped by 2 bases and J by 6 bases; unmatched bases: 4. The V gene's germline CDR1 is MNHEY and CDR2 SMNVEV (reference sequence). The CDR3 loop is CASSLRIAGGEQYF. Here the CDR3 DNA reads TGTGCCAGCAGTTTACGGATAGCGGGAGGCGAGCAGTACTTC.